This T cell receptor (beta chain) was profiled in a study of cytomegalovirus exposure and HLA in healthy donors (dated by TCRdb to 2016 to 2017). For context, the study as a whole: An earlier analysis of some 500 of the donors reported 276 Gb of sequence data and 120 million or so unique TCR beta sequences from 150 million to 200 million T cells. About 300 gigabases of sequencing data and tens of millions of unique TCR sequences were included in an early release covering roughly 600 HLA-typed donors. Of the roughly 400 genotyped donors, 81% were placed in the genetic ancestry cluster associated with self-reported Caucasian donors. The study was designed to test whether signatures of past pathogen exposure could be identified by cataloging public T cell receptors. Using immunosequencing, the study profiled T cell repertoires from 666 subjects and related those repertoires to cytomegalovirus serostatus. In addition to the first cohort of about 650 subjects, a separate validation cohort of 120 different subjects was used. To predict cytomegalovirus infection status, the study brought together high-throughput TCR immunosequencing, statistical association of individual TCRs with disease status, and machine learning. To study patterns of TCR occurrence, a later analysis re-analyzed previously published TCR beta repertoires from 666 donors and added high-resolution HLA genotyping. Rather than drawing on any new phenotypic data, the later analysis identified candidate immune exposures from TCR beta sequences and the way those sequences occurred across donors. An earlier analysis of 450 to 750 of the donors used high-throughput TCR beta sequencing to judge whether each TCR beta V gene segment behaved as functional or pseudogenic. Donor age, sex, ethnicity and CMV serostatus were compiled alongside the repertoire data. A later genetic analysis took genome-wide SNP genotypes for about three fifths of the 666 donors and used that subset as a discovery cohort. Every repertoire in the discovery cohort had been generated on one and the same sequencing platform. HLA typing covered class I and class II loci at four-digit resolution. Typing coverage differed by locus: A, B, C, DRB1 and DQB1 were typed in about 620-640 donors, DQA1 in about 550, DPA1 in around 580, and DPB1 in roughly 470. A handful of DR-DQ haplotypes were handled as single units for association and clustering because linkage in the cohort was strong. Among 398 genotyped donors of the cohort, an average of approximately 250,000 unique TCR beta nucleotide sequences were sequenced per donor, roughly 20% of them non-productive. Overall study results and their limits: A further reported finding was that TCR beta sequences accurately predicted the HLA-A and HLA-B alleles for most subjects in the first cohort. In vitro tests confirmed that a few of the cytomegalovirus-associated TCR beta chains recognize cytomegalovirus antigens. The classifier was reported to diagnose cytomegalovirus status with high specificity and sensitivity in both the original and validation cohorts. Strong co-occurrence of HLA alleles, especially DR and DQ, made assigning TCR associations to individual alleles difficult. The earlier analysis of 587 of the donors excluded roughly 17 rarely observed V segments, including chromosome 9 orphons, because counts were too low. A total of fewer than 200 TCR beta chains were listed by the study as associated with cytomegalovirus. According to a later analysis, TCR association rates differed among HLA loci, with DRB1 alleles showing the most associated TCRs and HLA-C alleles showing the fewest. Most CMV-associated TCR beta chains appeared to be HLA-restricted in a later analysis, and the HLA associations seemed to be driven largely by CMV exposure. Sequencing depth was assumed to be roughly uniform across donors in the presence/absence analyses, though that assumption may not hold. According to the authors, the approach could potentially be generalized to other disease states and immunological phenotypes. The cohort was sequenced for TCR beta chains only, and without alpha or paired-chain data the features that could be detected were limited. HLA typing was unavailable for some donors at each locus, so association tests used only the typed subset. V-gene and J-gene trimming of TCR beta chains was associated with a missense DCLRE1C variant in a later genetic analysis, and the association was replicated in an independent cohort. In a later analysis, HLA-associated TCR beta chains were found to be more clonally expanded and to have lower generation probabilities than equally common non-associated chains. Linkage disequilibrium might explain the correlated functional status among segregating V segments, but an unknown experimental factor could not be ruled out. Broadly in line with IMGT annotations, most TCR beta V segments showed up in productive rearrangements about 87% or about 30% of the time in an earlier analysis of approximately 600 of the donors. Immune exposure information for the cohort was limited to CMV serostatus. In a later analysis, several top co-occurrence clusters were reported to appear linked to parvovirus B19, influenza, CMV and Epstein-Barr virus. At a false discovery rate of 0.05, a later analysis linked some 18,000 TCR beta sequences to specific HLA alleles. According to a later genetic analysis, donors in an Asian-associated ancestry cluster had fewer N-insertions in productive TCRs than the approximately 650-donor mean. A cluster of highly shared sequence variants was judged likely to represent a technical artifact of the sequencing pipeline. Across donors, most TCR sequences were observed very rarely, whereas some public TCRs were present in many individuals.

Of note for this clone: Its antigen remains unidentified. The input lacks base qualities; no much larger clone sits a single base away.

In total, just over 650 healthy bone marrow donors made up the cohort. At the time of sampling, all cohort members were nominally healthy, though unrecorded immune exposures were likely present. The donor was CMV seropositive and belonged to the group of more than 250 seropositive cohort members. A peripheral blood sample was provided by each donor, and peripheral blood mononuclear cells were used for TCR beta sequencing. The Qiagen DNeasy Blood Extraction Kit was used to extract genomic DNA from the blood cell samples. The protocol used for the library was the immunoSEQ multiplex PCR assay. For the multiplex PCR, a mixture combining 60 forward primers for TCR Vbeta segments and 13 reverse primers for TCR Jbeta segments was used. A multiplex PCR assay on genomic DNA amplified the CDR3 region of rearranged TCR beta genes. The amplified TCR beta libraries were sequenced on the Illumina HiSeq System as 87-base-pair reads. Regarding the original processing steps: In a later analysis, tens of millions of unique TCR beta chains were counted across the roughly 670 repertoires, and roughly 9.9 million of these chains were shared by at least two donors. A nearest-neighbor algorithm error-corrected the raw reads and collapsed the reads into unique sequences, merging closely related sequences to remove PCR and sequencing errors. To assign V, D and J gene segments, CDR3 sequences were aligned to IMGT reference sequences. For a sequence to be retained, at least a six-nucleotide match to both a V gene segment and a J gene segment was required. A rearrangement was called productive if the CDR3 had no stop codons and remained in frame with V and J, and every other rearrangement was called non-productive. Following IMGT convention, CDR3 was defined as the stretch from the second conserved V-encoded cysteine to the conserved J-encoded phenylalanine. In an earlier analysis of around 570 of the donors, sequences lacking an unambiguous match to a single V gene segment were excluded. In an earlier analysis of almost 600 of the donors, a V segment was called functional when productive rearrangements were above 56.7%, and segregating when the standard deviation between donors exceeded 5%. A statistical classification framework was built for diagnosing cytomegalovirus status from the catalog of TCR beta chain sequences. In a later analysis, TCR nucleotide sequences were compared against IMGT/GENE-DB human TR gene sequences so that V and J genes could be assigned. A later analysis assigned CDR3 sequences and most-parsimonious VDJ recombination scenarios with the TCRdist pipeline. In a later analysis, every TCR beta chain was defined by the combination of its CDR3 amino acid sequence and its V-gene family, and reads without a unique V-gene family were dropped. In a later analysis, fewer than 600 highly shared, low-generation-probability nucleotide sequences were removed to address suspected cross-contamination and a sequencing artifact. A later analysis calculated a clonal expansion index for each public chain from normalized within-repertoire ranks of inferred template counts. In a later analysis, generation probabilities were computed using a VDJ recombination model fitted to out-of-frame rearrangements, and the results were checked against IGoR. Hypergeometric tests were used in a later analysis to score TCR-TCR, TCR-HLA and TCR-CMV co-occurrence, with a repertoire-size bias correction applied to the TCR pairs. False discovery rates were estimated in a later analysis by permuting HLA or CMV assignments 20 times. In a later analysis, co-occurring TCRs were grouped with DBSCAN, and TCRdist sequence similarity was added when clustering was performed within HLA-allele-positive subsets. Co-occurrence clustering excluded repertoires with fewer than 30,000 or more than 120,000 public chains, plus five with anomalous nucleotide sharing. The table was pulled from immuneACCESS by TCRdb, which kept in-frame rearrangements only. Such tables lose some clones; where checked, under half of the loss comes from unresolved V genes, and the rest has no known cause. V, J and clone size are taken as reported in that table, and D and trimming were inferred from the DNA itself. For this sample the table gives some 100,000 clones, of which 76% were detected only once. The ten largest clonotypes hold 7% to 9% of the sample.

The material sequenced was PBMCs. The receptor's source is a woman aged 45-59 years in good health and CMV-seropositive.

The CDR3: CASSVGQGVDTQYF. The DNA sequence follows: TGTGCCAGCAGCGTGGGACAGGGGGTAGATACGCAGTATTTT. The chain employs TRBV9 and TRBJ2-3; 11 bases in between match TRBD1. Reading the germline V gene gives CDR1 SGDLS and CDR2 YYNGEE. After removal of 2 bases from V and 5 bases from J, the junction retains 1 base not matched to a gene. From cysteine to phenylalanine, the CDR3 is 14 amino acids long. The DNA shown is the 42-base CDR3, in frame from base 1.